This TCR beta chain emerged from a study of early T cells in non-severe SARS-CoV-2 infection. Overall study: RNA in bulk from unsorted whole blood was sequenced, and chains were unpaired.

MiXCR was run by TCRdb on the 5' RACE reads, yielding one entry per CDR3 protein. The profile shows 50,000 or so distinct CDR3 sequences, 12% of them singletons. The TCR was taken from an adult who was a healthcare worker with PCR-confirmed SARS-CoV-2 infection or an uninfected control (not recorded which). What was sequenced was whole blood.

CDR3: CASSQDSFRSGANVLTF. For the CDR3, the DNA is TGCGCCAGCAGCCAAGATTCTTTCCGGTCTGGGGCCAACGTCCTGACTTTC. The chain uses TRBV4-1 and TRBJ2-6; D remains ambiguous. Germline V gives CDR1 MGHRA, CDR2 YSYEKL. Trimming cost V 0 bases and J 1 base, with 10 bases left between them. The CDR3 loop spans 17 amino acids.